The 5 T cell receptor beta chains below all came from one sample that was sequenced in a study of blood T cell repertoires in COVID-19. Assay used: immunoSEQ multiplex PCR; TCRdb lists only in-frame clones, some missing. The sample records roughly 100,000 clones, 75% to 90% being singletons. Sequenced material: peripheral blood. These receptors were taken from an elderly man with acute or convalescent COVID-19.

This CDR3 reads CASSFQSYEQYF. CDR3 nucleotide sequence: TGTGCCAGCAGTTTTCAGTCCTACGAGCAGTACTTC. V is TRBV28 and J is TRBJ2-7; D is unclear. Trimming cost V 3 bases and J 1 base, with 4 bases left between them. The CDR3 is made up of 12 amino acids. The germline V gene has CDR1 MDHEN and CDR2 SYDVKM.

The chain joins TRBV7-9 to TRBJ1-2, with a weak D call TRBD1 (6 bases). The CDR3 covers 15 residues. Germline V gene data show CDR1 as SEHNR and CDR2 as FQNEAQ (reference sequence). Trimming shortened V by 1 base and J by 7 bases, and 16 bases separated the two germline ends. The CDR3 sequence is CASSLVSFSGVGYTF. The CDR3 coding sequence is TGTGCCAGCAGCTTAGTGTCCTTTTCAGGGGTTGGCTACACCTTC.

V usage is TRBV5-4 and J usage is TRBJ2-5; TRBD2 might be the D (5 bases). V was cut by 2 bases and J by 5 bases, with 10 bases left in between. CDR1 and CDR2 from the germline V gene are SGHNT and YYREEE (reference sequence). The CDR3 is made up of 13 amino acids. The chain's CDR3 is CASSFTGEETQYF. The CDR3 nucleotides are TGTGCCAGCAGCTTCACTGGGGAGGAGACCCAGTACTTC.

This clone has only one observation. CDR3 sequence reads: CASSSTGVGGETQYF. In DNA form, the CDR3 reads TGTGCCAGCAGCTCGACAGGGGTAGGGGGAGAGACCCAGTACTTC. J is TRBJ2-5 and V is TRBV7-3; 8 bases fit TRBD1. The CDR3 runs to 15 residues. V lost 4 bases and J lost 4; bases outside the gene matches: 8. Per germline, CDR1 SGHTA and CDR2 FQGTGA.

The chain uses TRBV18 and TRBJ2-1; unclear D gene. The length of the CDR3 is 12 residues. Trimming cost V 2 bases and J 6 bases, with 5 bases left between them. Germline V lookup: CDR1 KGHSH, CDR2 LQKENI. The CDR3 is CASSPNSNEQFF. In DNA form, the CDR3 reads TGTGCCAGCTCACCAAATAGCAATGAGCAGTTCTTC.